Listed below are T cell receptor beta chains from one sample, sequenced in a study of metastatic and nonmetastatic thyroid tumors. TCRdb reprocessed the PCR reads using MiXCR. The table lists about 48,000 clones, around 21% of them singletons. Sample: blood. Receptor source: a male donor with papillary thyroid cancer or a benign thyroid nodule (not recorded which). Some clones in this sample may be carry-over from other donors' samples. Both conserved end residues are part of each CDR3. The D gene is left open where the match is weak. Expanded clones are given a class, and other clones once, few, many or no size at all.

cdr3_aa: CASSFPAGGTYEQYF; cdr3_nt: TGTGCCAGCAGCTTCCCAGCGGGAGGTACCTACGAGCAGTACTTC; d_call: TRBD2; j_call: TRBJ2-7; v_call: TRBV5-4; clone_size: many
cdr3_aa: CASSLPSNYGYTF; cdr3_nt: TGTGCCAGCAGCTTGCCTTCGAACTATGGCTACACCTTC; d_call: -; j_call: TRBJ1-2; v_call: TRBV5-4; clone_size: many
cdr3_aa: CATHGTGRGNQPQHF; cdr3_nt: TGTGCCACCCACGGGACAGGGAGGGGCAATCAGCCCCAGCATTTT; d_call: TRBD1; j_call: TRBJ1-5; v_call: TRBV28; clone_size: many
cdr3_aa: CARRRRQAGPPDEQYF; cdr3_nt: TGTGCCAGGAGACGTCGACAAGCAGGACCACCCGACGAGCAGTACTTC; d_call: -; j_call: TRBJ2-7; v_call: TRBV27; clone_size: -
cdr3_aa: CAWSLGQGATGYTF; cdr3_nt: TGTGCCTGGAGTCTCGGACAGGGGGCGACCGGCTACACCTTC; d_call: TRBD1; j_call: TRBJ1-2; v_call: TRBV30; clone_size: many
cdr3_aa: CAISLIGSVSNEQYF; cdr3_nt: TGTGCCATCAGTTTAATCGGCAGTGTTAGTAACGAGCAGTACTTC; d_call: -; j_call: TRBJ2-7; v_call: TRBV27; clone_size: -
cdr3_aa: CAWAPLSNTGELFF; cdr3_nt: TGTGCCTGGGCTCCGCTTTCGAACACCGGGGAGCTGTTTTTT; d_call: -; j_call: TRBJ2-2; v_call: TRBV30; clone_size: once
cdr3_aa: CASNLAGNEQFF; cdr3_nt: TGTGCCAGCAATCTAGCGGGCAATGAGCAGTTCTTC; d_call: TRBD2; j_call: TRBJ2-1; v_call: TRBV3-1; clone_size: few
cdr3_aa: CSASRGTNEKLFF; cdr3_nt: TGCAGTGCTAGCAGGGGGACTAATGAAAAACTGTTTTTT; d_call: TRBD1; j_call: TRBJ1-4; v_call: TRBV20-1; clone_size: -
cdr3_aa: CASSISLVNEQFF; cdr3_nt: TGTGCCAGTAGTATCTCCCTGGTCAATGAGCAGTTCTTC; d_call: -; j_call: TRBJ2-1; v_call: TRBV19; clone_size: -
cdr3_aa: CASSPQNTGELFF; cdr3_nt: TGCGCCAGCAGCCCCCAAAACACCGGGGAGCTGTTTTTT; d_call: -; j_call: TRBJ2-2; v_call: TRBV4-1; clone_size: many
cdr3_aa: CASSQVGRWETQYF; cdr3_nt: TGCGCCAGCAGCCAAGTCGGTAGATGGGAGACCCAGTACTTC; d_call: -; j_call: TRBJ2-5; v_call: TRBV4-1; clone_size: medium-sized
cdr3_aa: CASSEGWDRVDYTF; cdr3_nt: TGTGCCAGCAGTGAAGGTTGGGACCGAGTCGACTACACCTTC; d_call: -; j_call: TRBJ1-2; v_call: TRBV6-1; clone_size: many
cdr3_aa: CASSFMDGPAQYF; cdr3_nt: TGTGCCAGCAGCTTCATGGACGGGCCGGCCCAGTACTTC; d_call: -; j_call: TRBJ2-5; v_call: TRBV7-9; clone_size: few
cdr3_aa: CASSEFLAGVGHHYNEQFF; cdr3_nt: TGTGCCAGCAGTGAATTCCTAGCGGGAGTTGGCCATCATTACAATGAGCAGTTCTTC; d_call: TRBD2; j_call: TRBJ2-1; v_call: TRBV25-1; clone_size: -
cdr3_aa: CASSLASGAQETQYF; cdr3_nt: TGCGCCAGCAGCTTGGCCAGCGGGGCCCAAGAGACCCAGTACTTC; d_call: TRBD2; j_call: TRBJ2-5; v_call: TRBV5-1; clone_size: many
cdr3_aa: CATSRDRDRGMSGELFF; cdr3_nt: TGTGCCACCAGCAGAGATCGGGACAGGGGAATGAGCGGGGAGCTGTTTTTT; d_call: TRBD1; j_call: TRBJ2-2; v_call: TRBV15; clone_size: -
cdr3_aa: CATGGSPSGSNNEQFF; cdr3_nt: TGTGCCACCGGCGGAAGCCCTAGCGGTTCCAACAATGAGCAGTTCTTC; d_call: TRBD2; j_call: TRBJ2-1; v_call: TRBV15; clone_size: few
cdr3_aa: CASSVGSGGADTQYF; cdr3_nt: TGTGCCAGCAGTGTCGGAAGCGGGGGCGCAGATACGCAGTATTTT; d_call: TRBD2; j_call: TRBJ2-3; v_call: TRBV12-3/TRBV12-4; clone_size: few
cdr3_aa: CSVLGTLSTEAFF; cdr3_nt: TGCAGCGTACTCGGGACCCTGAGCACTGAAGCGTTCTTT; d_call: -; j_call: TRBJ1-1; v_call: TRBV29-1; clone_size: few
cdr3_aa: CTSSFSGRFCTDTQYF; cdr3_nt: TGCACCAGCAGTTTCTCCGGTCGATTCTGCACAGATACGCAGTATTTT; d_call: -; j_call: TRBJ2-3; v_call: TRBV27; clone_size: few
cdr3_aa: CASSYPDLLNSPLHF; cdr3_nt: TGTGCCAGCAGTTACCCCGACCTGCTGAATTCACCCCTCCACTTT; d_call: -; j_call: TRBJ1-6; v_call: TRBV6-2/TRBV6-3; clone_size: few
cdr3_aa: CASSVGTTYEQYF; cdr3_nt: TGTGCCAGCAGCGTCGGGACAACCTACGAGCAGTACTTC; d_call: -; j_call: TRBJ2-7; v_call: TRBV11-2; clone_size: few
cdr3_aa: CSARLAGRDQETQYF; cdr3_nt: TGCAGTGCTAGACTGGCGGGGAGGGACCAAGAGACCCAGTACTTC; d_call: TRBD2; j_call: TRBJ2-5; v_call: TRBV20-1; clone_size: many
cdr3_aa: CASSLDPNSHTEAFF; cdr3_nt: TGTGCGAGCAGCTTAGATCCAAACAGTCACACTGAAGCTTTCTTT; d_call: -; j_call: TRBJ1-1; v_call: TRBV11-2; clone_size: -
cdr3_aa: CASSLLAGVEQYF; cdr3_nt: TGTGCCAGCAGTTTACTAGCGGGAGTCGAGCAGTACTTC; d_call: TRBD2; j_call: TRBJ2-7; v_call: TRBV12-3/TRBV12-4; clone_size: -
cdr3_aa: CASSLTRWDEQYF; cdr3_nt: TGTGCCAGCAGCTTAACTAGGTGGGATGAGCAGTACTTC; d_call: -; j_call: TRBJ2-7; v_call: TRBV11-3; clone_size: -
cdr3_aa: CASLTLGQGTVRYTF; cdr3_nt: TGTGCCAGTCTAACCCTCGGACAGGGGACGGTTCGCTACACCTTC; d_call: TRBD1; j_call: TRBJ1-2; v_call: TRBV19; clone_size: -
cdr3_aa: CASSVDESYYEQYF; cdr3_nt: TGTGCCAGCAGCGTAGATGAGTCTTACTACGAGCAGTACTTC; d_call: -; j_call: TRBJ2-7; v_call: TRBV9; clone_size: few
cdr3_aa: CASTTRKGETQYF; cdr3_nt: TGTGCCAGTACCACCCGGAAGGGGGAGACCCAGTACTTC; d_call: -; j_call: TRBJ2-5; v_call: TRBV19; clone_size: many
cdr3_aa: CASSLVGGNYGYTF; cdr3_nt: TGCGCCAGCAGCTTGGTGGGAGGGAACTATGGCTACACCTTC; d_call: -; j_call: TRBJ1-2; v_call: TRBV5-1; clone_size: -
cdr3_aa: CASSLRGQGRVLETQYF; cdr3_nt: TGTGCCAGCAGCTTAAGGGGGCAGGGTCGGGTACTGGAGACCCAGTACTTC; d_call: TRBD1; j_call: TRBJ2-5; v_call: TRBV7-8; clone_size: many
cdr3_aa: CASSEGRESGEQYF; cdr3_nt: TGTGCCAGCAGTGAAGGTAGGGAGTCGGGGGAGCAGTACTTC; d_call: -; j_call: TRBJ2-7; v_call: TRBV25-1; clone_size: many
cdr3_aa: CASRQNTRGLVGEQYF; cdr3_nt: TGTGCCAGCAGACAAAACACCCGGGGACTAGTTGGCGAGCAGTACTTC; d_call: TRBD2; j_call: TRBJ2-7; v_call: TRBV11-2; clone_size: -
cdr3_aa: CASSLMSLGQGFYEQYF; cdr3_nt: TGTGCCAGCAGCTTAATGTCTTTAGGACAGGGTTTCTACGAGCAGTACTTC; d_call: TRBD1; j_call: TRBJ2-7; v_call: TRBV11-2; clone_size: -
cdr3_aa: CASSSRTNTGELFF; cdr3_nt: TGTGCCAGCAGCTCTCGAACGAACACCGGGGAGCTGTTTTTT; d_call: -; j_call: TRBJ2-2; v_call: TRBV7-3; clone_size: many
cdr3_aa: CASSPQRGAQNTEAFF; cdr3_nt: TGTGCCAGCTCACCACAAAGGGGGGCGCAGAACACTGAAGCTTTCTTT; d_call: -; j_call: TRBJ1-1; v_call: TRBV18; clone_size: many
cdr3_aa: CASSQEEGSSYEQYF; cdr3_nt: TGTGCCAGCAGCCAAGAGGAAGGAAGCTCCTACGAGCAGTACTTC; d_call: -; j_call: TRBJ2-7; v_call: TRBV4-2; clone_size: -
cdr3_aa: CSGMTGSYTEAFF; cdr3_nt: TGCAGCGGGATGACTGGGAGTTACACTGAAGCTTTCTTT; d_call: -; j_call: TRBJ1-1; v_call: TRBV29-1; clone_size: many
cdr3_aa: CSARVRESQPQHF; cdr3_nt: TGCAGTGCTAGGGTCAGGGAAAGTCAGCCCCAGCATTTT; d_call: -; j_call: TRBJ1-5; v_call: TRBV20-1; clone_size: -
cdr3_aa: CASSQGVSQPYGYTF; cdr3_nt: TGTGCCAGCAGCCAAGGAGTTAGTCAGCCCTATGGCTACACCTTC; d_call: -; j_call: TRBJ1-2; v_call: TRBV3-1; clone_size: many
cdr3_aa: CASSYSGGADTQYF; cdr3_nt: TGTGCCAGCAGTTACAGTGGGGGCGCAGATACGCAGTATTTT; d_call: -; j_call: TRBJ2-3; v_call: TRBV6-6; clone_size: many